A selection of T cell receptor beta chains follows, all from one sample in a study of a mutant IDH1 vaccine in newly diagnosed glioma. Their antigen targets remain unknown. Libraries were prepared by immunoSEQ multiplex PCR; TCRdb keeps only in-frame clonotypes and omits some of them. The sample holds approximately 76,000 clones; roughly 91% are singletons and the top ten take roughly 0.5%. The input for sequencing was PBMCs, taken from a glioma patient whose treatment included an IDH1 peptide vaccine. These TCRs come from a woman between 50 and 59 years old with glioma. The CDR3 runs from the conserved cysteine through the conserved F or W. The D gene is left open where the match is weak. Rows give clone size only sometimes, using once, few, many, or a class for an expanded clone.

D gene: -; clone size: -; J gene: TRBJ2-7; V gene: TRBV15; CDR3 DNA: TGTGCCCGGTATGAGGTAGCGGAGTCGCTCGGCTACGAGCAGTACTTC; CDR3 protein: CARYEVAESLGYEQYF
D gene: TRBD1; clone size: -; J gene: TRBJ1-1; V gene: TRBV5-3; CDR3 DNA: TGTGCCAGAAGCTTGAGGGACAGGGGAAGGGACACTGAAGCTTTCTTT; CDR3 protein: CARSLRDRGRDTEAFF
D gene: TRBD1; clone size: -; J gene: TRBJ2-7; V gene: TRBV4-1; CDR3 DNA: TGCGCCAGCAGCCAAGACTGGGACAGGGGGTTCTTAAAAGCCTACGAGCAGTACTTC; CDR3 protein: CASSQDWDRGFLKAYEQYF
D gene: TRBD1; clone size: -; J gene: TRBJ2-7; V gene: TRBV5-4; CDR3 DNA: TGTGCCAGCAGCTTTGACAGGGTGGGAACCTACGAGCAGTACTTC; CDR3 protein: CASSFDRVGTYEQYF
D gene: TRBD1; clone size: -; J gene: TRBJ2-5; V gene: TRBV18; CDR3 DNA: TGTGCCAGCTCCCCGCTACAGGGGCTATGGGAGACCCAGTACTTC; CDR3 protein: CASSPLQGLWETQYF
D gene: TRBD1; clone size: -; J gene: TRBJ2-7; V gene: TRBV4-1; CDR3 DNA: TGCGCCAGCAGCCCAAATTTACAGGGGCGCCTATGGGAGCAGTACTTC; CDR3 protein: CASSPNLQGRLWEQYF
D gene: -; clone size: -; J gene: TRBJ1-1; V gene: TRBV5-1; CDR3 DNA: TGCGCCAGCAGCCGGGGCCTGGGTGTACAGAACACTGAAGCTTTCTTT; CDR3 protein: CASSRGLGVQNTEAFF
D gene: -; clone size: -; J gene: TRBJ1-1; V gene: TRBV10-3; CDR3 DNA: TGTGCCATCAGTGTGAGGTCCAAGGGGGAAACTGAAGCTTTCTTT; CDR3 protein: CAISVRSKGETEAFF
D gene: -; clone size: -; J gene: TRBJ1-6; V gene: TRBV13; CDR3 DNA: TGTGCCAGCAGCTTAGCGGGATTATCCTATAATTCACCCCTCCACTTT; CDR3 protein: CASSLAGLSYNSPLHF
D gene: -; clone size: few; J gene: TRBJ1-3; V gene: TRBV7-8; CDR3 DNA: TGTGCCAGCAGCCTTTACAGGGTCCCCCTCCCTGGAAACACCATATATTTT; CDR3 protein: CASSLYRVPLPGNTIYF
D gene: TRBD1; clone size: -; J gene: TRBJ1-2; V gene: TRBV7-8; CDR3 DNA: TGTGCCAGCAGCCTAACAGGGGGCCTTGGCTACACCTTC; CDR3 protein: CASSLTGGLGYTF
D gene: TRBD1; clone size: -; J gene: TRBJ1-2; V gene: TRBV6-6; CDR3 DNA: TGTGCCAGCAGACCGACAGGGGCTGGCTATGGCTACACCTTC; CDR3 protein: CASRPTGAGYGYTF
D gene: -; clone size: -; J gene: TRBJ2-7; V gene: TRBV21-1; CDR3 DNA: TGTGCCAGCAGCAAAGTGGGGGCAGGGTTAACCTACGAGCAGTACTTC; CDR3 protein: CASSKVGAGLTYEQYF
D gene: TRBD1; clone size: -; J gene: TRBJ1-2; V gene: TRBV7-3; CDR3 DNA: TGTGCCAGCAGCTCCGGGACAGGGGGCGGCTACACCTTC; CDR3 protein: CASSSGTGGGYTF
D gene: -; clone size: -; J gene: TRBJ1-4; V gene: TRBV11-2; CDR3 DNA: TGTGCCAGCAGCCCAACTCCCGGGGCCGAAAAACTGTTTTTT; CDR3 protein: CASSPTPGAEKLFF
D gene: TRBD1; clone size: -; J gene: TRBJ2-7; V gene: TRBV11-2; CDR3 DNA: TGTGCCAGCAGCTTAGATATCAACAGGGGGTTGGTCGAGCAGTACTTC; CDR3 protein: CASSLDINRGLVEQYF
D gene: -; clone size: -; J gene: TRBJ1-2; V gene: TRBV7-9; CDR3 DNA: TGTGCCAGCAGCCCGCCTAGGGTCGCTGGCTACACCTTC; CDR3 protein: CASSPPRVAGYTF
D gene: TRBD2; clone size: once; J gene: TRBJ2-7; V gene: TRBV5-1; CDR3 DNA: TGCGCCAGCAGCTTGGAACTAGCGGGCTCCTACGAGCAGTACTTC; CDR3 protein: CASSLELAGSYEQYF
D gene: -; clone size: -; J gene: TRBJ2-5; V gene: TRBV18; CDR3 DNA: TGTGCCAGCTCGGTGCAAACGACCCAGTACTTC; CDR3 protein: CASSVQTTQYF
D gene: -; clone size: -; J gene: TRBJ2-2; V gene: TRBV5-1; CDR3 DNA: TGCGCCAGCAGCCCTGACAGGCCGAACACCGGGGAGCTGTTTTTT; CDR3 protein: CASSPDRPNTGELFF
D gene: -; clone size: -; J gene: TRBJ2-7; V gene: TRBV7-9; CDR3 DNA: TGTGCCAGCAGCTGGGGGGATTACTACGAGCAGTACTTC; CDR3 protein: CASSWGDYYEQYF
D gene: TRBD1; clone size: -; J gene: TRBJ1-1; V gene: TRBV29-1; CDR3 DNA: TGCAGCGTTTTCAGACAGGGGTGGGGTAGAACTGAAGCTTTCTTT; CDR3 protein: CSVFRQGWGRTEAFF
D gene: -; clone size: -; J gene: TRBJ1-4; V gene: TRBV6-5; CDR3 DNA: TGTGCCAGCAGATCACAGGGTAACACTAATGAAAAACTGTTTTTT; CDR3 protein: CASRSQGNTNEKLFF
D gene: -; clone size: -; J gene: TRBJ2-3; V gene: TRBV27; CDR3 DNA: TGTGCCACCTGGGGTCGCACAGATACGCAGTATTTT; CDR3 protein: CATWGRTDTQYF
D gene: TRBD2; clone size: -; J gene: TRBJ2-4; V gene: TRBV7-2; CDR3 DNA: TGTGCCAGCAGCTTAGAAGCGGGAGGCCGCCTTCGAGCCAAAAACATTCAGTACTTC; CDR3 protein: CASSLEAGGRLRAKNIQYF
D gene: -; clone size: -; J gene: TRBJ1-1; V gene: TRBV11-2; CDR3 DNA: TGTGCCAGCAGACATCCCGCAGGGAAAGCTTTCTTT; CDR3 protein: CASRHPAGKAFF
D gene: -; clone size: once; J gene: TRBJ2-1; V gene: TRBV27; CDR3 DNA: TGTGCCAGCAGTCCCACTAGCAGCAATGAGCAGTTCTTC; CDR3 protein: CASSPTSSNEQFF
D gene: -; clone size: -; J gene: TRBJ1-4; V gene: TRBV27; CDR3 DNA: TGTGCCAGCAGTTTGGGTGGGGGCGTGGGTGAAAAACTGTTTTTT; CDR3 protein: CASSLGGGVGEKLFF
D gene: TRBD1; clone size: -; J gene: TRBJ2-2; V gene: TRBV5-1; CDR3 DNA: TGCGCCAGCAGCTTGGCCGAGGGACAGGGAGGGACCGGGGAGCTGTTTTTT; CDR3 protein: CASSLAEGQGGTGELFF
D gene: -; clone size: -; J gene: TRBJ2-6; V gene: TRBV10-3; CDR3 DNA: TGTGCCATCAGTGAGTCGAAGAACAGGGCTTCTGGGGCCAACGTCCTGACTTTC; CDR3 protein: CAISESKNRASGANVLTF
D gene: -; clone size: -; J gene: TRBJ2-7; V gene: TRBV5-5; CDR3 DNA: TGTGCCAGCAGCTTGTCTGGGACATTTTCCTACGAGCAGTACTTC; CDR3 protein: CASSLSGTFSYEQYF
D gene: -; clone size: few; J gene: TRBJ1-5; V gene: TRBV5-4; CDR3 DNA: TGTGCCAGCAGCTTGGCCGGGCAGCCCCAGCATTTT; CDR3 protein: CASSLAGQPQHF
D gene: TRBD1; clone size: -; J gene: TRBJ2-6; V gene: TRBV28; CDR3 DNA: TGTGCCAGCAGCCTCAGGGGGCGCGGGTCTGGGGCCAACGTCCTGACTTTC; CDR3 protein: CASSLRGRGSGANVLTF
D gene: -; clone size: -; J gene: TRBJ2-3; V gene: TRBV19; CDR3 DNA: TGTGCCAGTAGTGACAGGCCCTCCGATACGCAGTATTTT; CDR3 protein: CASSDRPSDTQYF
D gene: -; clone size: -; J gene: TRBJ2-1; V gene: TRBV7-9; CDR3 DNA: TGTGCCAGCAGAAATGGGGCTCTGGATGAGCAGTTCTTC; CDR3 protein: CASRNGALDEQFF
D gene: TRBD1; clone size: -; J gene: TRBJ2-3; V gene: TRBV7-9; CDR3 DNA: TGTGCCAGCAGCAAGACAGGGGGCCTTAGCACAGATACGCAGTATTTT; CDR3 protein: CASSKTGGLSTDTQYF
D gene: -; clone size: -; J gene: TRBJ1-5; V gene: TRBV7-8; CDR3 DNA: TGTGCCAGCAGCCCAGCGTCGGGACCCAATCAGCCCCAGCATTTT; CDR3 protein: CASSPASGPNQPQHF
D gene: TRBD1; clone size: -; J gene: TRBJ2-7; V gene: TRBV19; CDR3 DNA: TGTGCCAGTAGTAACGGACAGGGAGGCTACGAGCAGTACTTC; CDR3 protein: CASSNGQGGYEQYF
D gene: -; clone size: -; J gene: TRBJ1-2; V gene: TRBV19; CDR3 DNA: TGTGCCAGTAGTATAGACCTCCGAGCTAACTATGGCTACACCTTC; CDR3 protein: CASSIDLRANYGYTF
D gene: TRBD1; clone size: -; J gene: TRBJ2-3; V gene: TRBV9; CDR3 DNA: TGTGCCAGCAGCGTAGTTGGGACAGGGGGCAAGGATACGCAGTATTTT; CDR3 protein: CASSVVGTGGKDTQYF
D gene: -; clone size: -; J gene: TRBJ2-4; V gene: TRBV27; CDR3 DNA: TGTGCCAGCAGGTACAGGGTGGGCAAAAACATTCAGTACTTC; CDR3 protein: CASRYRVGKNIQYF
D gene: -; clone size: -; J gene: TRBJ1-1; V gene: TRBV18; CDR3 DNA: TGTGCCAGCTCACCCCCGACAGCCAAGAACACTGAAGCTTTCTTT; CDR3 protein: CASSPPTAKNTEAFF
D gene: -; clone size: -; J gene: TRBJ2-6; V gene: TRBV4-2; CDR3 DNA: TGTGCCAGCAGCCAGAGAGGAAGTGGGGCCAACGTCCTGACTTTC; CDR3 protein: CASSQRGSGANVLTF
D gene: -; clone size: -; J gene: TRBJ1-3; V gene: TRBV18; CDR3 DNA: TGTGCCAGCTCACCACTTGCAGCCCGAAACACCATATATTTT; CDR3 protein: CASSPLAARNTIYF
D gene: -; clone size: -; J gene: TRBJ2-7; V gene: TRBV18; CDR3 DNA: TGTGCCAGCTCACCACGCGACACAGGCCTTGAAGGTGAGCAGTACTTC; CDR3 protein: CASSPRDTGLEGEQYF
D gene: -; clone size: -; J gene: TRBJ1-5; V gene: TRBV15; CDR3 DNA: TGTGCCACCCTACCGGGGGGTCAGCCCCAGCATTTT; CDR3 protein: CATLPGGQPQHF
D gene: TRBD2; clone size: -; J gene: TRBJ2-7; V gene: TRBV9; CDR3 DNA: TGTGCCAGCAGCCCGGGACTAGCGGAGCTCGAGCAGTACTTC; CDR3 protein: CASSPGLAELEQYF
D gene: TRBD1; clone size: -; J gene: TRBJ2-7; V gene: TRBV27; CDR3 DNA: TGTGCCAGCAGTTCGGACAGGTTGAAGCAGTACTTC; CDR3 protein: CASSSDRLKQYF
D gene: -; clone size: -; J gene: TRBJ1-3; V gene: TRBV5-1; CDR3 DNA: TGCGCCAGCAGCTATGGAAACACCATATATTTT; CDR3 protein: CASSYGNTIYF
D gene: -; clone size: -; J gene: TRBJ2-7; V gene: TRBV5-1; CDR3 DNA: TGCGCCAGCAGCTTGGAGATTGGCAACTCCTACGAGCAGTACTTC; CDR3 protein: CASSLEIGNSYEQYF